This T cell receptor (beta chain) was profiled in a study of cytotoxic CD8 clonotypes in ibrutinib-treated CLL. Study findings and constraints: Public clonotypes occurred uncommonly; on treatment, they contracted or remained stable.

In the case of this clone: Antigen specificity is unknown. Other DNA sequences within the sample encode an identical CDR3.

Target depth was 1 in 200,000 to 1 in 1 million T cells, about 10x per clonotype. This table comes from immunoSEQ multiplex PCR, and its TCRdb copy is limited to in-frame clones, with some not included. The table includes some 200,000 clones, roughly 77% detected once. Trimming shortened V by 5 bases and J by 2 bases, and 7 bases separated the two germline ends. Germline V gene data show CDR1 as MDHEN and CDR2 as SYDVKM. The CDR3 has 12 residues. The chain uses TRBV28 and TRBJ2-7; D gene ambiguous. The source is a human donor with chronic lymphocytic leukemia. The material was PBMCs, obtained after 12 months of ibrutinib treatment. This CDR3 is CASSTLTYEQYF. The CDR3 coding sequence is TGTGCCAGCAGTACACTTACCTACGAGCAGTACTTC.